The next 19 T cell receptor beta chains were all read from a single sample in a study of persistence of HIV-infected CD4 T cells. The immunoSEQ assay was version 4, run in survey mode. TCRdb keeps only in-frame clones here, not all; method: immunoSEQ multiplex PCR. The data show roughly 25,000 clones, roughly 70% seen once. These receptors' antigens are unknown. An overlapping HIV-1 Gag peptide pool stimulated these cells at 0.85 to 1 ug/peptide/mL. Sorting of responding CD4+ T cells relied on upregulated CD40 ligand together with CD69. The material sequenced was CD4+ T cells sorted from PBMCs after approximately 19-hour stimulation, taken from a patient who received antiretroviral therapy. Every receptor here comes from an adult man with HIV who was CMV-seropositive.

CDR3 residues: CASSRDRASYNSPLHF. Written as DNA, the CDR3 is TGCGCCAGCAGCCGGGACAGGGCCTCCTATAATTCACCCCTCCACTTT. The chain is built from TRBV5-1 and TRBJ1-6, with TRBD1 identical over 9 bases. CDR3 length: 16 amino acids. V was pared by 4 bases and J by 0 bases, with 2 bases of the junction left unmatched. CDR1 and CDR2 from the germline V gene are SGHRS and YFSETQ. Filled out from reference TRBV5-1 and TRBJ1-6, the complete variable domain reads KAGVTQTPRYLIKTRGQQVTLSCSPISGHRSVSWYQQTPGQGLQFLFEYFSETQRNKGNFPGRFSGRQFSNSRSEMNVSTLELGDSALYLCASSRDRASYNSPLHFGNGTRLTVT.

This chain uses TRBV10-3 with TRBJ1-2; 7 bases map to TRBD1. V dropped 2 bases and J dropped 2; count of bases not matched to a gene: 5. Per the germline V gene, CDR1 is ENHRY and CDR2 is SYGVKD. The CDR3 runs 15 residues. CDR3 coding DNA: TGTGCCATCAGTGAGGAGGGGGCGCCGAACTATGGCTACACCTTC. Translation gives CAISEEGAPNYGYTF.

The J gene is TRBJ2-7, the V gene TRBV7-2, with TRBD1 as a possible D gene (5 bases). V lost 3 bases, J lost 3 bases, and 12 bases lay in between. The germline CDR1 and CDR2 sequences are SGHTA and FQGNSA. The CDR3 is made up of 14 amino acids. CDR3 amino acids: CASSFNDRGYEQYF. The CDR3 DNA reads TGTGCCAGCAGCTTCAACGACAGAGGCTACGAGCAGTACTTC.

The chain has TRBV10-3 and TRBJ2-7; D remains ambiguous. V lost 10 bases and J 3 bases, leaving 7 bases between the germline ends. Germline V gene lookup returns CDR1 ENHRY and CDR2 SYGVKD. The CDR3 has 10 residues. Here the CDR3 DNA reads TGTGCCAAGGAAGACTACGAGCAGTACTTC. It encodes CAKEDYEQYF.

The chain recombines TRBV6-2 or TRBV6-3 with TRBJ1-1; D is ambiguous. V gave up 1 base and J gave up 4 bases, with 4 bases separating them. Germline values: CDR1 MNHEY, CDR2 SVGEGT. CDR3 length: 12 amino acids. CDR3 protein: CASSYYGTEAFF. CDR3 sequence (DNA): TGTGCCAGCAGTTACTATGGCACTGAAGCTTTCTTT.

J is TRBJ2-3 and V is TRBV7-2, with D tentatively TRBD1 (6 bases). The germline V gene has CDR1 SGHTA and CDR2 FQGNSA. The CDR3 contains 14 residues. V dropped 1 base and J dropped 1 base, with 6 bases sitting between them. CDR3: CASSLGGRTDTQYF. CDR3 DNA: TGTGCCAGCAGCTTAGGGGGGCGCACAGATACGCAGTATTTT.

The chain uses TRBV7-2 and TRBJ2-2, with TRBD2 matching 15 bases. The CDR3 has 19 amino acids. V was clipped by 5 bases and J by 0 bases; unmatched bases: 7. The germline gives CDR1 SGHTA, CDR2 FQGNSA. CDR3 sequence: CASSPLGLAGGTNTGELFF. Written as DNA, the CDR3 is TGTGCCAGCAGCCCCCTCGGACTAGCGGGGGGGACGAACACCGGGGAGCTGTTTTTT.

The rearrangement uses TRBV9 and TRBJ2-3; D might be TRBD1 (6 bases). Germline lookup yields CDR1 SGDLS and CDR2 YYNGEE. V lost 0 bases and J 1 base, leaving 12 bases between the germline ends. CDR3 length: 16 residues. The CDR3 bases are TGTGCCAGCAGCGTAGTCCCGGCAGGGGGCACAGATACGCAGTATTTT. Amino acids: CASSVVPAGGTDTQYF.

This sequence joins TRBV6-2 or TRBV6-3 and TRBJ1-6, with a tentative D call TRBD1 (6 bases). Trimming left V 6 bases short and J 7 bases short, with 16 bases between. This CDR3 region has 15 residues. Germline V CDR1 and CDR2: MNHEY, SVGEGT. The CDR3 loop reads CASSPPLDRNSPLHF. The DNA for the CDR3 is TGTGCCAGCAGCCCTCCCCTGGACAGAAATTCACCCCTCCACTTT.

The V call is TRBV4-1, the J call TRBJ2-1; unclear D gene. This CDR3 region has 17 residues. Trimming took off 1 base at V and 4 bases at J, with 17 bases between the two ends. Germline CDR1 is MGHRA and CDR2 is YSYEKL. In nucleotides, the CDR3 is TGCGCCAGCAGCCAAGTTCTACGGTCGTCAGAATACAATGAGCAGTTCTTC. It encodes CASSQVLRSSEYNEQFF.

V is TRBV15 and J is TRBJ1-5; unclear D gene. The CDR3 runs to 15 residues. Trimming left V 1 base short and J 5 bases short, with 12 bases between. Germline V gene lookup returns CDR1 LNHNV and CDR2 YYDKDF (reference sequence). CDR3 region: CATSRVVHTDQPQHF. In DNA form, the CDR3 reads TGTGCCACCAGCAGAGTGGTCCACACCGATCAGCCCCAGCATTTT. Together with reference TRBV15 and TRBJ1-5, the CDR3 gives the full variable domain: DAMVIQNPRYQVTQFGKPVTLSCSQTLNHNVMYWYQQKSSQAPKLLFHYYDKDFNNEADTPDNFQSRRPNTSFCFLDIRSPGLGDTAMYLCATSRVVHTDQPQHFGDGTRLSIL.

This chain joins TRBV5-5 and TRBJ1-1; D is possibly TRBD1 (6 bases). The ends were cut back, 5 bases at V and 5 bases at J, with 16 bases in the middle. Germline CDR1 reads SGHKS; CDR2 reads YYEKEE (reference sequence). This CDR3 comprises 14 residues. CDR3 amino acids: CASSLTGKSTEAFF. The DNA of the CDR3 is TGTGCCAGCAGTCTTACAGGGAAATCGACTGAAGCTTTCTTT. The full variable domain, with the rest looked up from reference TRBV5-5 and TRBJ1-1, is DAGVTQSPTHLIKTRGQQVTLRCSPISGHKSVSWYQQVLGQGPQFIFQYYEKEERGRGNFPDRFSARQFPNYSSELNVNALLLGDSALYLCASSLTGKSTEAFFGQGTRLTVV.

This clone was observed a few times. The rearrangement links TRBV5-1 to TRBJ1-1, with D unclear. Germline loops: CDR1 SGHRS, CDR2 YFSETQ. Trimming took 4 bases from V and 1 from J, leaving 17 bases between them. The length of the CDR3 is 16 residues. CDR3 region: CASSRGAGSKNTEAFF. CDR3 nucleotides: TGCGCCAGCAGCCGCGGTGCAGGAAGTAAGAACACTGAAGCTTTCTTT.

The chain combines TRBV12-5 with TRBJ2-7; TRBD1 aligns across 12 bases. Per the germline V gene, CDR1 is LGHNT and CDR2 is FRNRAP. The CDR3 is 13 residues long. J lost 7 bases, V lost 8 bases, and 6 bases had no gene match. CDR3 residues: CASSRDRGHEQYF. CDR3 coding DNA: TGTGCTAGTAGCCGGGACAGGGGGCATGAGCAGTACTTC. Combining the CDR3 with reference TRBV12-5 and TRBJ2-7 gives the whole variable domain DARVTQTPRHKVTEMGQEVTMRCQPILGHNTVFWYRQTMMQGLELLAYFRNRAPLDDSGMPKDRFSAEMPDATLATLKIQPSEPRDSAVYFCASSRDRGHEQYFGPGTRLTVT.

The chain has TRBV6-1 and TRBJ1-4; unclear D gene. V gave up 1 base and J gave up 10 bases, with 13 bases separating them. Looked up from germline, CDR1 is MNHNS and CDR2 is SASEGT. The CDR3 runs to 14 residues. DNA for the CDR3: TGTGCCAGCAGTGAAGAGTACCCGCTGATAAAACTGTTTTTT. Its protein is CASSEEYPLIKLFF.

Only one count was recorded for this clone. This chain connects TRBV9 to TRBJ2-1, with 7 nucleotides matching TRBD2. Germline CDR1 is SGDLS and CDR2 is YYNGEE. The CDR3 runs 16 residues. V shed 4 bases and J 7 bases; nucleotides not matched to a gene: 14. In DNA form, the CDR3 reads TGTGCCAGCAGCCCGTTTGGAGCGGGGAATCTGAATGAGCAGTTCTTC. It encodes CASSPFGAGNLNEQFF.

This sequence joins TRBV7-3 and TRBJ2-2, with a possible D match to TRBD1 (5 bases). The V end lost 0 bases, the J end lost 0 bases, and 5 bases lay between the germline ends. The germline CDR1 and CDR2 sequences are SGHTA and FQGTGA. The CDR3 consists of 15 residues. The DNA of the CDR3 is TGTGCCAGCAGCTTAACAGGGGCGAACACCGGGGAGCTGTTTTTT. This codes for CASSLTGANTGELFF. Full variable domain (rest looked up from reference TRBV7-3 and TRBJ2-2): GAGVSQTPSNKVTEKGKYVELRCDPISGHTALYWYRQSLGQGPEFLIYFQGTGAADDSGLPNDRFFAVRPEGSVSTLKIQRTERGDSAVYLCASSLTGANTGELFFGEGSRLTVL.

The rearrangement links TRBV5-1 to TRBJ2-3; weak D call: TRBD1 (6 bases). This CDR3 spans 16 amino acids. CDR1 and CDR2 from the germline V gene are SGHRS and YFSETQ. V was clipped by 7 bases and J by 0 bases, with 18 bases between them. The CDR3 DNA sequence: TGCGCCAGCTGCCTCCAGGTAGGGGGTAGCACAGATACGCAGTATTTT. Translation gives CASCLQVGGSTDTQYF.

This clone is a singleton in its sample. The genes are TRBV19 and TRBJ1-6; perhaps TRBD1 as D (5 bases). The germline CDR1 and CDR2 sequences are LNHDA and SQIVND (reference sequence). Deletions cut 4 bases from V and 7 bases from J, with 17 bases between. The CDR3 covers 16 residues. In nucleotides, the CDR3 is TGTGCCAGTAGTAGAGGGGCGTTCGCAGGGAATTCACCCCTCCACTTT. Amino acids: CASSRGAFAGNSPLHF.